These 17 T cell receptor beta chains originate from one sample sequenced in a study of beta chain features in type 1 diabetes. Study results and caveats: TCRB CDR3s were moderately but significantly shorter in Type 1 diabetes patients in all four CD4+ subsets.

The sequenced template was cDNA made from the entire isolated RNA. This table comes from immunoSEQ multiplex PCR, and its TCRdb copy is limited to in-frame clones, with some not included. The sample has just under 150,000 clones, about 13% seen once; the top ten hold approximately 1.3%. What these receptors recognize is not known. Sequenced sample: central memory CD4+ T cells from blood. These receptors all stem from a young man with type 1 diabetes.

This clone has ten or more counts. The rearrangement links TRBV29-1 to TRBJ2-7, with 8 bases lining up with TRBD1. Trimming removed 8 bases from V and 0 bases from J; junction bases left unmatched: 6. The CDR3 has 13 amino acids. Germline V gives CDR1 SQVTM, CDR2 ANQGSEA. CDR3 nucleotides: TGCAGCACCCTAGGGACAGGCTCCTACGAGCAGTACTTC. Translating gives CSTLGTGSYEQYF.

V and J are TRBV7-2 and TRBJ1-1; no definite D call. Germline V gives CDR1 SGHTA, CDR2 FQGNSA. The CDR3 length is 14 residues. The germline V and J ends were trimmed by 0 bases and 5 bases, with 10 bases remaining between them. CDR3 DNA sequence: TGTGCCAGCAGCTTAGCGGGTGCGAGGACTGAAGCTTTCTTT. Residues: CASSLAGARTEAFF.

CDR3 DNA: TGTGCCAGCAGCGTAGGATGGGACAGGCAGGCGGAGACCCAGTACTTC. Amino acids: CASSVGWDRQAETQYF. This rearrangement joins TRBV9 to TRBJ2-5; 8 nucleotides align to TRBD1. Germline-derived CDR1 and CDR2 are SGDLS and YYNGEE. Trimming at V came to 0 bases and at J to 5 bases, leaving 9 bases not matched to a gene. This CDR3 is 16 amino acids long. Drawing the rest from reference TRBV9 and TRBJ2-5, the complete variable domain is DSGVTQTPKHLITATGQRVTLRCSPRSGDLSVYWYQQSLDQGLQFLIQYYNGEERAKGNILERFSAQQFPDLHSELNLSSLELGDSALYFCASSVGWDRQAETQYFGPGTRLLVL.

The chain couples TRBV25-1 to TRBJ2-2; D uncertain. Germline loops: CDR1 MGHDK, CDR2 SYGVNS. The V and J ends lost 6 bases and 6 bases respectively, with 5 bases between them. CDR3 length: 11 amino acids. The CDR3 region has the DNA TGTGCCAGCAGATTGGCCGGGGAGCTGTTTTTT. Translated, it gives CASRLAGELFF.

This clone was picked up a small number of times. The chain couples TRBV6-6 to TRBJ2-1; 8 nucleotides match TRBD2. Germline V gives CDR1 MNHNY, CDR2 SVGAGI (reference sequence). The CDR3 extends over 14 amino acids. V lost 8 bases, J lost 2 bases, and 5 bases stayed unmatched. Written as DNA, the CDR3 is TGTGCCAGCGAAGGAGCGGGGGCCTACAATGAGCAGTTCTTC. Its translation is CASEGAGAYNEQFF.

This clone was seen a handful of times. This chain links TRBV2 with TRBJ2-5; TRBD2 agrees at 7 bases. CDR1 and CDR2 (germline): SNHLY, FYNNEI. The CDR3 is made up of 15 amino acids. V gave up 6 bases and J gave up 5 bases; unmatched junction bases: 12. CDR3 amino acids: CASSGTTGAGETQYF. In DNA form, the CDR3 reads TGTGCCAGCAGCGGGACTACGGGCGCCGGGGAGACCCAGTACTTC.

This clone is deemed medium-sized. The genes are TRBV5-1 and TRBJ2-4; D possibly corresponds to TRBD1 (5 bases). CDR1 is SGHRS, CDR2 YFSETQ, per germline. CDR3 length equals 15 residues. The V end was cut by 0 bases, the J end by 6 bases, with 13 bases between. The CDR3 coding sequence is TGCGCCAGCAGCTTGGAAGGCAGGGATGGAAACATTCAGTACTTC. Translation gives CASSLEGRDGNIQYF.

V usage is TRBV2 and J usage is TRBJ2-5; 10 bases agree with TRBD2. The CDR3 has 16 amino acids. Trimming at V came to 5 bases and at J to 2 bases, leaving 8 bases not matched to a gene. The germline V gene encodes CDR1 SNHLY and CDR2 FYNNEI. CDR3 nucleotides: TGTGCCAGCAGTCGGGAGGCTAGCGGGGGTCAAGAGACCCAGTACTTC. Protein product: CASSREASGGQETQYF.

V gene TRBV2 combines with J gene TRBJ2-5; 12 nucleotides agree with TRBD2. The CDR3 runs 16 residues. The V gene's germline CDR1 is SNHLY and CDR2 FYNNEI. J gave up 7 bases and V 7 bases, and 13 bases lay outside the gene matches. The CDR3 loop is CASNSQGLAGGGTQYF. In DNA form, the CDR3 reads TGTGCCAGCAACTCTCAGGGACTAGCGGGCGGCGGGACCCAGTACTTC.

V usage is TRBV7-2 and J usage is TRBJ2-7, with D perhaps matching TRBD2 (7 bases). V was shortened by 3 bases and J by 2 bases, with 8 bases between the two germline ends. The CDR3 spans 13 residues. Germline CDR1 is SGHTA and CDR2 is FQGNSA. The CDR3 reads CASSFGGPYEQYF. The CDR3 DNA reads as TGTGCCAGCAGCTTCGGGGGGCCCTACGAGCAGTACTTC. Supplemented by reference TRBV7-2 and TRBJ2-7, the full variable domain reads GAGVSQSPSNKVTEKGKDVELRCDPISGHTALYWYRQSLGQGLEFLIYFQGNSAPDKSGLPSDRFSAERTGGSVSTLTIQRTQQEDSAVYLCASSFGGPYEQYFGPGTRLTVT.

This clone was counted many times. This chain links TRBV6-5 with TRBJ2-7; 8 bases are a match to TRBD1. J was trimmed by 5 bases and V by 6 bases; bases with no gene match: 6. Germline values: CDR1 MNHEY, CDR2 SVGAGI. The CDR3 extends over 13 amino acids. This CDR3 is CASSRTGKHEQYF. CDR3 in DNA: TGTGCCAGCAGCCGGACAGGGAAACACGAGCAGTACTTC.

This rearrangement joins TRBV5-4 to TRBJ2-2; D unclear. The ends were cut back, 0 bases at V and 10 bases at J, with 7 bases in the middle. This CDR3 region has 12 residues. Germline V gene data show CDR1 as SGHNT and CDR2 as YYREEE (reference sequence). Here the CDR3 reads CASSLADQELFF. The CDR3 DNA follows: TGTGCCAGCAGCTTGGCGGATCAGGAGCTGTTTTTT.

This clone was counted only a few times. An end of the junction differs from the germline gene, which may be a read error. The gene calls are TRBV6-5 and TRBJ1-1; D is unclear. This CDR3 has 13 amino acids. Germline V gene data show CDR1 as MNHEY and CDR2 as SVGAGI. The CDR3 coding sequence is TGTGCCATCAGTGAGAAGGTGAACACTGAAGCTTTCTTT. Protein product: CAISEKVNTEAFF.

The chain joins TRBV19 to TRBJ1-3; D is possibly TRBD1 (5 bases). The V end was cut by 5 bases, the J end by 0 bases, with 11 bases between. This CDR3 has 15 amino acids. Germline CDR1 is LNHDA and CDR2 is SQIVND (reference sequence). The CDR3 DNA reads as TGTGCCAGTAGTCAAGAGAGGGGCTCTGGAAACACCATATATTTT. It yields the protein CASSQERGSGNTIYF.

This rearrangement joins TRBV6-5 to TRBJ1-2; D not certain. The CDR3 covers 14 residues. CDR1 and CDR2 from the germline V gene are MNHEY and SVGAGI. V was cut by 2 bases and J by 2 bases, with 9 bases left in between. CDR3 in DNA: TGTGCCAGCAGTTACGGTCAGAGCAACTATGGCTACACCTTC. It yields the protein CASSYGQSNYGYTF.

This clone has at least ten counts. The chain carries TRBV10-1 and TRBJ2-7, with 7 nucleotides matching TRBD2. Germline-derived CDR1 and CDR2 are WNHNN and SYGVQD (reference sequence). The length of the CDR3 is 14 residues. The ends lost 0 bases at V and 5 bases at J; junction bases unmatched: 4. CDR3 protein: CASSESGGSHEQYF. Written as DNA, the CDR3 is TGCGCCAGCAGTGAGTCGGGGGGGTCGCACGAGCAGTACTTC.

V and J are TRBV6-5 and TRBJ1-1; 11 bases agree with TRBD1. CDR1 MNHEY and CDR2 SVGAGI come from the germline V gene. CDR3 length: 15 residues. J lost 5 bases, V lost 1 base, and 3 bases had no gene match. The CDR3 bases are TGTGCCAGCAGTTACTGGACAGGGGGCAATACTGAAGCTTTCTTT. Protein sequence: CASSYWTGGNTEAFF.